This T cell receptor beta chain stems from a study of T cells after yellow fever vaccination. They built TCR cDNA with 5'RACE template switching, a step that put in a universal primer site and UMIs. TCRdb itself ran the 5' RACE reads through MiXCR, one entry per CDR3 protein. The sample contains some 600,000 distinct CDR3 sequences, 17% of which appear only once. This clonotype was found a few times. This CDR3 has 17 residues. Trimming took off 5 bases at V and 3 bases at J, with 19 bases between the two ends. In germline, CDR1 is LNHNV, CDR2 YYDKDF (reference sequence). The TCR comes from a man aged 18 to 29 who received the YFV17D yellow fever vaccine. The chain uses TRBV15 and TRBJ2-2; D possibly corresponds to TRBD2 (5 bases). The sample consisted of PBMCs, taken 5 to 6 days after the first yellow fever vaccination. CDR3 residues: CATSLGPPDFYTGELFF. For the CDR3, the DNA is TGTGCCACCAGCCTGGGCCCCCCGGACTTCTACACCGGGGAGCTGTTTTTT. The full variable domain, rest sourced from reference TRBV15 and TRBJ2-2, is DAMVIQNPRYQVTQFGKPVTLSCSQTLNHNVMYWYQQKSSQAPKLLFHYYDKDFNNEADTPDNFQSRRPNTSFCFLDIRSPGLGDTAMYLCATSLGPPDFYTGELFFGEGSRLTVL.